Sequencing of this T cell receptor (beta chain) was carried out in a study of post-analysis software for immune sequencing data. Notes on the study in general: With F measure, samples from one preparation batch clustered together strongly. Five or six TRBV segments appeared more often in patients than in controls, and TRBV5-6, TRBV5-1 and TRBV20-1 were among these. The study found significantly lower normalized Chao1 diversity in multiple sclerosis patients than in controls.

The germline V and J ends were trimmed by 2 bases and 10 bases, with 9 bases remaining between them. The CDR3 is 12 residues long. CDR1 and CDR2 (germline): MNHEY, SMNVEV (reference sequence). A word on this clonotype: What it binds is unknown.

Researchers reported that TCR beta cDNA libraries carried unique molecular identifiers. T cells numbering roughly 1 to 10 million yielded around 500,000 cDNA molecules. TCRdb independently ran MiXCR on the PCR reads; one entry per CDR3 protein. The table has over 250,000 distinct CDR3 sequences, 30% to 45% seen once; the top ten hold 4% to 5.5%. Sequences were obtained from blood. The V gene is TRBV27, the J gene TRBJ2-1; D remains ambiguous. The receptor was isolated from a girl aged 10 to 17 with multiple sclerosis. The CDR3 sequence is CASSLNRREQFF. For the CDR3, the DNA is TGTGCCAGCAGTTTAAATCGACGGGAGCAGTTCTTC.